The 9 T cell receptor beta chains in this list originate from one sample, sequenced in a study of CD8 T cells in ankylosing spondylitis (dated by TCRdb to 2016 to 2017). The method was 5' RACE. Instrument on record: Illumina HiSeq 2500. TCRdb ran its own pipeline on the public reads, namely fastp trimming at Q25 and MiXCR clone calling, and kept in-frame beta chains. Each record represents a unique CDR3 protein, reported with the most common genes and DNA among its rows. The sample contains tens of thousands of distinct CDR3 sequences, around 10% of them found a single time. 1.3% to 1.5% of the sample belongs to the ten largest clones. The sequenced material came from blood, either unsorted or a sorted T cell fraction (not recorded which). These receptors were taken from a male donor with ankylosing spondylitis or in good health (not recorded which).

This clonotype was seen repeatedly, ten times or more. The chain combines TRBV29-1 with TRBJ1-1; 7 bases match TRBD1. The CDR3 is made up of 14 amino acids. With V trimmed by 2 bases and J by 0 bases, 3 bases remained unmatched. From germline, CDR1 is SQVTM and CDR2 ANQGSEA. The CDR3 DNA reads as TGCAGCGTTGAACAAGGACAGGTGAACACTGAAGCTTTCTTT. It translates to CSVEQGQVNTEAFF.

This clonotype was counted many times. This chain connects TRBV12-3 or TRBV12-4 to TRBJ1-2; TRBD1 is a possible D gene (6 bases). V lost 3 bases, J lost 2 bases, and 7 bases lay in between. The CDR3 has 13 amino acids. This CDR3 is CASSFTGNYGYTF. CDR3 nucleotides: TGTGCCAGCAGTTTTACAGGGAACTATGGCTACACCTTC.

The table lists this clonotype with many counts. The chain employs TRBV12-3 or TRBV12-4 and TRBJ2-3; 11 nucleotides match TRBD2. V trimming: 5 bases; J trimming: 6 bases; junction bases outside the gene matches: 7. The CDR3 length is 15 residues. The CDR3 sequence: CASSPGTSGADTQYF. The CDR3 bases are TGTGCCAGCAGTCCCGGGACTAGCGGTGCGGATACGCAGTATTTT.

This clonotype was picked up many times. The CDR3 DNA follows: TGTGCCACCAGCAGCGCCGGGACTCTCGTGGATACGCAGTATTTT. Its protein product is CATSSAGTLVDTQYF. The chain employs TRBV15 and TRBJ2-3; a weak D match, TRBD2 (6 bases). The germline gives CDR1 LNHNV, CDR2 YYDKDF (reference sequence). Trimming cost V 3 bases and J 6 bases, with 16 bases left between them. This CDR3 region has 15 residues.

This clonotype was observed many times. CDR3 residues: CASSYIPGTGDSGGNTIYF. The CDR3 nucleotides are TGTGCCAGCAGCTACATACCCGGGACAGGGGACAGTGGTGGAAACACCATATATTTT. This chain joins TRBV6-5 and TRBJ1-3; 10 bases agree with TRBD1. V was pared by 6 bases and J by 3 bases, with 17 bases of the junction left unmatched. The CDR3 consists of 19 residues. The germline gives CDR1 MNHEY, CDR2 SVGAGI.

This clonotype was detected only a few times. The chain is built from TRBV24-1 and TRBJ2-1; 9 bases are shared with TRBD2. V was clipped by 7 bases and J by 7 bases; unmatched bases: 7. This CDR3 has 14 amino acids. Germline CDR1 and CDR2: KGHDR and SFDVKD. CDR3 nucleotide sequence: TGTGCCACCAGGCCTGGCGGGGGGGATAATGAGCAGTTCTTC. Protein: CATRPGGGDNEQFF.

At least ten counts were recorded for this clonotype. V gene TRBV5-1 combines with J gene TRBJ2-2, with D possibly being TRBD2 (5 bases). V dropped 0 bases and J dropped 6 bases, with 15 bases sitting between them. This CDR3 contains 16 residues. The germline V gene has CDR1 SGHRS and CDR2 YFSETQ. This CDR3 reads CASSLALGDGAGELFF. In DNA form, the CDR3 reads TGCGCCAGCAGCTTGGCCCTGGGAGATGGAGCCGGGGAGCTGTTTTTT.

There are many counts of this clonotype. The chain recombines TRBV12-3 or TRBV12-4 with TRBJ1-3; D possibly corresponds to TRBD1 (5 bases). V was cut by 1 base and J by 5 bases, with 9 bases left in between. The CDR3 loop spans 14 amino acids. CDR3 sequence: CASSLGRARNTIYF. CDR3 DNA: TGTGCCAGCAGTTTAGGCAGGGCTCGAAACACCATATATTTT.

In this sample, this clonotype turned up a few times. The rearrangement uses TRBV3-1 and TRBJ2-7, with 7 bases aligning to TRBD1. The CDR3 is 15 amino acids. J lost 0 bases, V lost 5 bases, and 7 bases had no gene match. Germline lookup yields CDR1 LGHDT and CDR2 YNNKEL (reference sequence). CDR3 nucleotide sequence: TGTGCCAGCAGCGAGACAACAGGGGCCTCCTACGAGCAGTACTTC. It is translated as CASSETTGASYEQYF.